This T cell receptor beta chain appears in the sequencing data of a study of T cells in women clearing cervical HPV infection (dated by TCRdb to the late 2010s). In the study overall: The cases were 20 to 25 women with histologically confirmed HPV16-related CIN3 or worse, and 2 of those women had invasive cancers. Cases and controls were matched on age within five years and on year of sample collection. Nested within Costa Rica's Guanacaste HPV Natural History Study, an exploratory proof-of-principle case-control study compared TCR repertoires across cervical HPV16 outcomes. Because only a few women had HLA typing data, the possibility that HLA type acted as a confounder could not be ruled out. Cases had a median age of about 34 years and controls had a median age of around 40, with no significant differences in baseline characteristics. The 20 to 25 controls were women who cleared a single incident HPV16 infection within 12 months without developing precancer or cancer. Among cases, blood sampling occurred a median of 149 days after lesion detection, with an interquartile range of about 80 to 230 days. The parent cohort enrolled 10,000 to 11,000 women aged 18 or older in Guanacaste, Costa Rica, in about 1992 to 1994 and followed the women for around seven years. As quality controls, five blinded duplicates were added to each group, bringing the total to 60 or so samples made up of around 50 participants and approximately 10 replicates. Blood from cases was drawn at the visit where the lesion was first identified, while blood from controls was drawn once the infection was no longer detected. Study-wide findings and limitations: Cases were distinguished from controls with an estimated AUC of roughly 0.82 by random forest classifiers combining richness and V gene abundances. The cross-sectional design could not show whether associations preceded infection or resulted from it; effector/memory subsets and HPV-specific T cells were not isolated. CIN3+ cases had significantly higher TCR repertoire richness than controls across sequencing depths, but evenness did not differ between the groups. Because the number of T cells per sample was unknown, the richness differences could reflect varying T-cell content rather than repertoire biology.

Every participant had a single incident cervical HPV16 infection, and prevalent HPV16 infections were excluded. Cervical HPV DNA was detected with MY09/MY11 PCR, and genotyping was done by dot-blot hybridization. About 14 mL of heparinized blood were centrifuged, and the buffy coat was split into aliquots, frozen at -30 degrees C, and then kept at -80 degrees C. QIAGEN kits were used to extract genomic DNA from the buffy coat specimens. On this clone itself: Its antigen has not been determined.

Using the immunoSEQ assay, multiplex PCR amplified TCR beta CDR3 regions from an average of 1200 ng of genomic DNA per sample. Primer bias was corrected in the assay by using a complete synthetic TCR repertoire to establish an amplification baseline. The amplicons were sequenced using the Illumina platform. The paper's processing steps were these. Sequence errors were corrected by clustering with frequency ratios and a modified nearest-neighbor algorithm, and the sequences were then analyzed in the immunoSEQ Analyzer using IMGT gene definitions. At each rarefaction depth, TCR richness and evenness were averaged over 20 rarefaction repeats, and samples with fewer sequences than the depth were excluded. Wilcoxon rank sum tests with FDR correction were used to compare V, D and J gene relative abundances between the groups. For the blinded duplicates, the intraclass correlation was 95% to 96% for TCR richness and averaged 76.4% across roughly 65 gene segments. The table was pulled from immuneACCESS by TCRdb, which kept in-frame rearrangements only. Such tables lose some clones; where checked, under half of the loss comes from unresolved V genes, and the rest has no known cause. V and J calls plus clone size are reproduced from that table; the DNA served to infer D and trimming. The table of this sample itemizes approximately 12,000 clones. Under 30% of the sample comes from the top ten.

Material for sequencing was blood buffy coat. The sequence came from a woman aged 18 to 75 with a cervical HPV16 infection that either progressed to CIN3+ or cleared (not recorded which).

The DNA read from the CDR3 is TGCGCCAGCAGCTTGTGGCCCATACAGGGGCTCCAGAACACTGAA. This codes for CASSLWPIQGLQNTE. The whole CDR3 reads CASSLWPIQGLQNTEAFF. The sequence is built from TRBV5-1 and TRBJ1-1, and TRBD1 matches 7 of the central bases. The CDR3 end falls 3 residues outside the read, so it is completed with the germline J gene. Trimming removed 1 base from V and 1 base from J; the gene matches leave 13 bases unexplained. CDR3 length: 18 amino acids, cysteine to phenylalanine. The CDR3 was read in part: 45 bases, with the frame set at base 1. As encoded in the germline V gene, CDR1 is SGHRS while CDR2 is YFSETQ.